These T cell receptor beta chains were read from a single sample in a study of graft-versus-host responses after intestinal transplantation. No cognate antigen is known for these TCRs. The protocol was immunoSEQ multiplex PCR, while the TCRdb copy is restricted to in-frame clones and leaves out a portion. The data contain about 150,000 clones, 80% to 95% of them singletons. Sequenced material: unstimulated CD4+ T cells sorted from spleen or lymph node cells, taken before intestinal transplant. The receptor set was obtained from a human donor who received an intestinal transplant. Each CDR3 is given with its conserved first and last residue. Fields, in order: CDR3 protein, CDR3 DNA, clone size, V gene, J gene, D gene, CDR3 length. A D gene is named only where the DNA matches it firmly. Size values are once, few and many counts, or a class for expanded clones, and some rows have none.

CASSLLRAGIYNEQFF,TGTGCCAGCAGCCTTTTGCGGGCAGGGATCTACAATGAGCAGTTCTTC,-,TRBV27,TRBJ2-1,-,16
CSTKWERNTEAFF,TGCAGCACCAAGTGGGAGAGAAACACTGAAGCTTTCTTT,-,TRBV29-1,TRBJ1-1,-,13
CASSQDGSYNEQFF,TGCGCCAGCAGCCAAGATGGGTCCTACAATGAGCAGTTCTTC,-,TRBV4-3,TRBJ2-1,-,14
CASSRLAGLTDTQYF,TGTGCCAGTAGTAGGCTAGCGGGCCTCACAGATACGCAGTATTTT,-,TRBV19,TRBJ2-3,TRBD2,15
CASSYAGGPLYEQYF,TGTGCCAGCAGCTACGCGGGGGGACCTCTTTACGAGCAGTACTTC,few,TRBV7-2,TRBJ2-7,TRBD2,15
CATQLQGAAAFF,TGTGCCACCCAATTGCAGGGGGCAGCAGCTTTCTTT,few,TRBV28,TRBJ1-1,TRBD1,12
CASSKTGTGGEQYF,TGTGCCAGTAGTAAAACCGGGACAGGGGGCGAGCAGTACTTC,-,TRBV19,TRBJ2-7,TRBD1,14
CASSPGGGATDTQYF,TGTGCCAGCAGCCCCGGGGGGGGCGCCACAGATACGCAGTATTTT,-,TRBV7-2,TRBJ2-3,TRBD2,15
CASLLVVGSGELFF,TGTGCCTCCTTGTTGGTAGTGGGGTCCGGGGAGCTGTTTTTT,-,TRBV2,TRBJ2-2,-,14
CAWSTTWGVTEAFF,TGTGCCTGGAGTACGACTTGGGGGGTCACTGAAGCTTTCTTT,-,TRBV30,TRBJ1-1,-,14
CASSLEGGFSEQYF,TGTGCCAGCAGCTTAGAAGGGGGGTTCAGCGAGCAGTACTTC,-,TRBV7-8,TRBJ2-7,-,14
CSVVAQGNRPQHF,TGCAGCGTTGTGGCCCAGGGCAATCGGCCCCAGCATTTT,-,TRBV29-1,TRBJ1-5,-,13
CASSYPSGDYGYTF,TGTGCCAGCAGCTACCCGTCGGGGGACTATGGCTACACCTTC,-,TRBV28,TRBJ1-2,-,14
CASSPGGQGTRDGYTF,TGTGCCAGCAGTCCGGGTGGGCAGGGGACGAGAGATGGCTACACCTTC,-,TRBV28,TRBJ1-2,-,16
CASSQGQGILYGYTF,TGTGCCAGCAGCCAGGGACAGGGGATCCTCTATGGCTACACCTTC,-,TRBV9,TRBJ1-2,TRBD1,15
CASSQAASTTDTQYF,TGTGCCAGCAGCCAAGCCGCTAGCACCACAGATACGCAGTATTTT,-,TRBV4-2,TRBJ2-3,-,15
CASSQGQNTEAFF,TGTGCCAGTAGCCAGGGACAGAACACTGAAGCTTTCTTT,-,TRBV19,TRBJ1-1,-,13
CASSSGRATGELFF,TGTGCCAGCAGCTCGGGACGGGCCACCGGGGAGCTGTTTTTT,-,TRBV5-4,TRBJ2-2,-,14
CASSGSGDPKEQYF,TGTGCCTCCTCGGGAAGCGGGGACCCTAAAGAGCAGTACTTC,once,TRBV7-3,TRBJ2-7,TRBD2,14
CASSLAGLAGNAETQYF,TGTGCCAGCAGCTTAGCGGGCCTAGCGGGAAATGCTGAGACCCAGTACTTC,-,TRBV7-2,TRBJ2-5,TRBD2,17
CASSLGALETQYF,TGTGCCAGCAGCTTAGGAGCGCTGGAGACCCAGTACTTC,-,TRBV7-2,TRBJ2-5,-,13
CASSGRPTGMNTEAFF,TGTGCCAGCTCAGGACGGCCGACCGGCATGAACACTGAAGCTTTCTTT,-,TRBV18,TRBJ1-1,-,16
CASSFGGLGTEAFF,TGTGCCAGCAGCTTCGGGGGCCTGGGAACTGAAGCTTTCTTT,-,TRBV5-4,TRBJ1-1,-,14
CASSFAGTRTYEQYF,TGTGCCAGCAGTTTCGCCGGGACTAGAACCTACGAGCAGTACTTC,-,TRBV28,TRBJ2-7,TRBD2,15
CASSQESTGGDLNGEKLFF,TGCGCCAGCAGCCAAGAATCGACAGGGGGGGACCTTAATGGGGAAAAACTGTTTTTT,-,TRBV4-3,TRBJ1-4,TRBD1,19
CASSQDPDRGQGTQYF,TGTGCCAGCAGCCAAGACCCGGACAGGGGGCAGGGGACCCAGTACTTC,-,TRBV14,TRBJ2-5,TRBD1,16
CASSPDRGNEKLFF,TGTGCCAGTAGTCCGGACAGGGGTAATGAAAAACTGTTTTTT,-,TRBV19,TRBJ1-4,TRBD1,14
CASSRTRDFEAFF,TGTGCCAGCAGCCGGACCAGGGACTTTGAAGCTTTCTTT,-,TRBV7-2,TRBJ1-1,-,13
CASSPDPLRGNQPQHF,TGTGCCAGTAGTCCCGACCCCTTGAGGGGCAATCAGCCCCAGCATTTT,-,TRBV19,TRBJ1-5,-,16
CAWSVTGGLNQPQHF,TGTGCCTGGAGCGTTACAGGGGGTCTTAATCAGCCCCAGCATTTT,-,TRBV30,TRBJ1-5,TRBD1,15
CASSLGLAGGEKETQYF,TGCGCCAGCAGCTTGGGCCTAGCGGGAGGCGAGAAGGAGACCCAGTACTTC,-,TRBV5-1,TRBJ2-5,TRBD2,17
CASSQRVWLAANEQFF,TGTGCCAGCAGCCAACGGGTATGGCTAGCGGCGAATGAGCAGTTCTTC,-,TRBV14,TRBJ2-1,TRBD2,16
CASSPGTVYNEQFF,TGTGCCAGTAGTCCTGGGACAGTTTACAATGAGCAGTTCTTC,-,TRBV19,TRBJ2-1,TRBD1,14
CARQLASRTDTQYF,TGTGCCAGACAACTAGCGAGTAGGACAGATACGCAGTATTTT,-,TRBV2,TRBJ2-3,TRBD2,14
CASSLILAGGYNEQFF,TGCGCCAGCAGCTTGATTCTGGCGGGAGGTTACAATGAGCAGTTCTTC,once,TRBV5-1,TRBJ2-1,TRBD2,16
CASRLGGRSTDTQYF,TGTGCCAGCAGGCTAGGGGGCAGATCCACAGATACGCAGTATTTT,-,TRBV7-3,TRBJ2-3,TRBD1,15
CATSTGQQGRNEKLFF,TGTGCCACCAGCACCGGACAGCAGGGAAGGAATGAAAAACTGTTTTTT,-,TRBV15,TRBJ1-4,-,16
CASSLTTGGGTEAFF,TGTGCCAGCAGCTTAACGACAGGGGGCGGCACTGAAGCTTTCTTT,-,TRBV11-2,TRBJ1-1,TRBD1,15
CASSLLTGGTGVKGEQYF,TGTGCCAGCAGTTTATTGACAGGGGGCACGGGGGTAAAGGGTGAGCAGTACTTC,-,TRBV28,TRBJ2-7,TRBD1,18
CASSLVGQPYEQYF,TGTGCCAGCAGCTTGGTCGGACAGCCCTACGAGCAGTACTTC,-,TRBV5-6,TRBJ2-7,-,14
CASSLYRTSYGYTF,TGCGCCAGCAGCCTTTACAGGACTTCTTATGGCTACACCTTC,-,TRBV4-1,TRBJ1-2,-,14
CASSLGLAGATDTQYF,TGCGCCAGCAGCCTGGGACTAGCGGGAGCAACAGATACGCAGTATTTT,once,TRBV5-1,TRBJ2-3,TRBD2,16
CASSLWAGRDTQYF,TGTGCCAGCAGTTTATGGGCAGGGAGAGATACGCAGTATTTT,-,TRBV27,TRBJ2-3,-,14
CASSRLQGSGEQYF,TGTGCCAGCAGCCGCCTCCAGGGTTCTGGCGAGCAGTACTTC,-,TRBV6-5,TRBJ2-7,-,14
CASSSIPGLDYNEQFF,TGTGCCAGCAGTTCCATCCCGGGACTAGACTACAATGAGCAGTTCTTC,few,TRBV7-3,TRBJ2-1,TRBD2,16
CASSPPGRGIQETQYF,TGTGCCAGCAGCCCACCAGGGAGAGGGATCCAAGAGACCCAGTACTTC,once,TRBV5-4,TRBJ2-5,-,16
CASSLGTLGAYEQYF,TGCGCCAGCAGTTTGGGGACCTTAGGGGCCTACGAGCAGTACTTC,-,TRBV5-1,TRBJ2-7,-,15
CASSLEVARTGELFF,TGTGCCAGCAGCTTAGAGGTAGCGCGCACCGGGGAGCTGTTTTTT,-,TRBV7-6,TRBJ2-2,-,15
CASSTRHGGGEQFF,TGTGCCAGCAGCACCCGACACGGAGGTGGTGAGCAGTTCTTC,-,TRBV7-3,TRBJ2-1,-,14
CASRSSGSRYGYTF,TGTGCCAGCCGTTCCTCTGGGTCCAGATATGGCTACACCTTC,-,TRBV5-6,TRBJ1-2,-,14
CASSYSNLGSYTEAFF,TGTGCCAGCAGTTACTCCAATCTGGGATCTTACACTGAAGCTTTCTTT,-,TRBV6-5,TRBJ1-1,-,16
CASSPDLSSYNEQFF,TGTGCCAGCTCACCTGATCTTAGCTCCTACAATGAGCAGTTCTTC,-,TRBV18,TRBJ2-1,-,15
CASSRTRAEGYTF,TGTGCCAGCAGCCGGACGAGGGCCGAAGGCTACACCTTC,-,TRBV7-2,TRBJ1-2,-,13
CAISGGISGNTIYF,TGTGCCATCAGTGGCGGTATCTCTGGAAACACCATATATTTT,-,TRBV10-3,TRBJ1-3,-,14
CASSLGITVAYNEQFF,TGCGCCAGCAGCTTGGGGATAACAGTAGCCTACAATGAGCAGTTCTTC,-,TRBV5-1,TRBJ2-1,-,16